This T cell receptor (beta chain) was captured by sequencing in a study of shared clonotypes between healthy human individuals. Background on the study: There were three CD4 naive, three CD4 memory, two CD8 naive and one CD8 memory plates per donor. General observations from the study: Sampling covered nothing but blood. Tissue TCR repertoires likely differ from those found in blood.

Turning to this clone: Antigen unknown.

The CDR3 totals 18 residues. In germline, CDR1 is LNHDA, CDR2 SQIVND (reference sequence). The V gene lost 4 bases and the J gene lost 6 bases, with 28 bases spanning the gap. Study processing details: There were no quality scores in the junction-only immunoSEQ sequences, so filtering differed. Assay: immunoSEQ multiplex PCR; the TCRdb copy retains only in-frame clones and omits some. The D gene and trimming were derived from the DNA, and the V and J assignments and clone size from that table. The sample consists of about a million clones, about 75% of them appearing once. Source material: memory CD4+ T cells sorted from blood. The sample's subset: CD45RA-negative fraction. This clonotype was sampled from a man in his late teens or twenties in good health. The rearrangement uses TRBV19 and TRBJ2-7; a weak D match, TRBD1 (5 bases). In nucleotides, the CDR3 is TGTGCCAGTAGTACACAGCCGGGCAGGGTCCTCGACCTCCGCGAGCAGTACTTC. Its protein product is CASSTQPGRVLDLREQYF.